This TCR beta chain appears in the sequencing data of a study of blood T cell repertoires in COVID-19. Overall study context: The cDNA or gDNA used as material had been derived from T cells, B-cell-depleted T cells, or PBMCs.

In the authors' workflow: Nucleated cell counts were estimated from reference gene primer amplification. The assay was immunoSEQ multiplex PCR, and TCRdb's table has in-frame clones only and misses some. V and J calls and clone size are those listed in that table; D and trimming were worked out from the DNA. This sample yields some 140,000 clones, of which approximately 84% are seen a single time; 5% to 6% belongs to the top ten. Germline V gene sequence: CDR1 SGHTA, CDR2 FQGNSA. The CDR3 runs 15 residues. V lost 1 base and J 2 bases, leaving 9 bases between the germline ends. The TCR sequence derives from a middle-aged man with acute COVID-19. This sequence joins TRBV7-2 and TRBJ2-1; tentatively, D is TRBD2 (5 bases). Input material: PBMCs or T cells enriched from blood (not recorded which). The CDR3 sequence: CASSLVRDAYNEQFF. CDR3 DNA: TGTGCCAGCAGCTTAGTTCGGGATGCCTACAATGAGCAGTTCTTC.